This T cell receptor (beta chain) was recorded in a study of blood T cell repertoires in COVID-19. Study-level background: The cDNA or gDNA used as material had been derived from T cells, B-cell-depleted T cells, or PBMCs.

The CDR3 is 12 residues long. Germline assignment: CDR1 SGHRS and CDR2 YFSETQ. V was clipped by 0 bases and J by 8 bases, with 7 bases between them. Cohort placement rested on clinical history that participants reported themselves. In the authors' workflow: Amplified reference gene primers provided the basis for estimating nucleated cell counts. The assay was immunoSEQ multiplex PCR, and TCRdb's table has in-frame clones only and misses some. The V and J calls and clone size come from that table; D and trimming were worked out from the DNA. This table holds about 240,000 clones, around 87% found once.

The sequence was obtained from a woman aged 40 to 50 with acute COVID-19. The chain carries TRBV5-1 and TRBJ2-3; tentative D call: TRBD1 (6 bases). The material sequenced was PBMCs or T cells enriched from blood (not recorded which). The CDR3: CASSLEGGTQYF. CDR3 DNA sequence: TGCGCCAGCAGCTTGGAAGGGGGTACGCAGTATTTT.